The source of this TCR beta chain is a study of OX40 agonist ivuxolimab in advanced cancers. The V gene end was trimmed by 0 bases and the J gene end by 7 bases; junction bases not matched to a gene: 6. The CDR3 has 14 residues. Germline V lookup: CDR1 SGDLS, CDR2 YYNGEE. This clone was observed a single time. Data came from immunoSEQ multiplex PCR; TCRdb stores just in-frame clones and leaves some out. Among about 28,000 clones, roughly 79% were seen once, and the ten largest hold 11%. Sequencing used CD4+ or CD8+ T cells sorted from blood, obtained in a trial of the OX40 agonist ivuxolimab. The chain links TRBV9 to TRBJ2-7; 8 nucleotides agree with TRBD1. The TCR sequence derives from an adult with an advanced solid tumor such as melanoma, head and neck, liver or kidney cancer. The CDR3 coding sequence is TGTGCCAGCAGCGTAGAAAACGACAGGGGAGAGCAGTACTTC. Amino acids: CASSVENDRGEQYF.